The source of this T cell receptor (beta chain) is a study of cytomegalovirus exposure and HLA in healthy donors. General study findings and limits: Later work associated fewer than 20,000 TCR beta sequences with HLA alleles at 0.05 false discovery rate. Exclusion as indistinguishable affected some V segments, including TRBV6-2 and TRBV6-3.

To note about this clone: The antigen remains undetermined.

The PCR made use of 60 Vbeta and 13 Jbeta primers. Only in-frame clones appear in the TCRdb table, and some are missing; sequencing was by immunoSEQ multiplex PCR. Here the sample spans about 83,000 clones, roughly 79% being singletons. From germline, CDR1 is MDHEN and CDR2 SYDVKM. The CDR3 extends over 16 amino acids. V lost 9 bases to trimming and J lost 4 bases; unmatched junction nucleotides: 10. Likely unrecorded immune exposures existed in these nominally healthy donors. The J gene is TRBJ2-2, the V gene TRBV28, with 11 bases matching TRBD1. This clonotype was obtained from a woman in her thirties in good health and CMV-seronegative. Sample: PBMCs. CDR3 coding DNA: TGTGCCAGTACTTCGTCCGGGACAGGGGGCACCGGGGAGCTGTTTTTT. It encodes CASTSSGTGGTGELFF.